This TCR beta chain is drawn from a study of blood T cell repertoires in COVID-19 (dated by TCRdb to the early 2020s). Looking at the study overall: Samples from collaborators originated in the United States, Italy and Spain and spanned both the acute and convalescent phases of COVID-19. The material from the prospective study consisted of cDNA or gDNA derived from T cells, B-cell-depleted T cells, or PBMCs. The dataset comprised deeply sampled blood TCRbeta repertoires from subjects exposed to, actively infected with, or recovered from COVID-19. The repertoires were released in a freely available public database intended as a resource for research on the immune response to SARS-CoV-2. Samples came from the ongoing ImmuneRACE study (first 160 participants) plus 1,254 subjects from 6 global collaborators. Sample metadata almost always included a de-identified subject ID, COVID-19 status, age in years and sex. HLA class I and class II types, where available, came from metadata supplied by the sample provider rather than from assay-based typing.

The CDR1 and CDR2 encoded by the germline V gene are SGDLS and YYNGEE. From its cysteine to its phenylalanine, the CDR3 spans 16 amino acids. CDR3 DNA is the only sequence kept; it has 48 bases, read in frame from the first base. Trimming removed 0 bases from V and 4 bases from J; the gene matches leave 4 bases unexplained. TCRbeta CDR3 regions were amplified from genomic DNA by means of the immunoSEQ Assay, a bias-controlled multiplex PCR. Per the authors' processing: Within the assay, amplification of reference gene primers was used to estimate how many nucleated cells each sample contained. To quantify the absolute abundance of each unique TCRbeta CDR3 rearrangement, sequence reads were collapsed and filtered. For each sample, productive Simpson clonality was calculated by taking the square root of Simpson's diversity index across productive rearrangements. This immuneACCESS table, as held by TCRdb, lists in-frame sequences with V and J called but not all clones. Of the missing ones, under half trace to an unresolved V gene in checked studies; the others have no known cause. V and J calls and clone size are copied from that table; D and trimming were computed from the DNA. This sample lists around 260,000 clones; about 86% were detected once. The ten largest account for approximately 4% of the sample.

Results and caveats for the whole study, not just this receptor: The quantity of clinical and demographic metadata differed by source and by participant and was supplied without curation.

A note on this clone: Its recognized antigen is unknown. The input lacks base qualities; no much larger clone sits a single base away.

Participants in the prospective study were aged roughly 18 to 90 years, lived in some 24 United States geographic areas, and enrolled through a virtual design. In the prospective study, cohorts were assigned on the basis of participant-reported clinical history obtained from a screening survey and a study questionnaire. Mobile phlebotomists in the prospective study collected whole blood, serum and a nasopharyngeal or oropharyngeal swab from every participant. Prospective study participants could optionally give additional blood draws and questionnaires over an approximately 2-month period. Before DNA extraction, blood samples from the prospective study were shipped at room temperature or frozen.

Specimen: PBMCs or T cells enriched from blood (not recorded which). The clonotype was recovered from a man younger than 45 with acute COVID-19. The chain links TRBV9 with TRBJ2-2; TRBD1 lines up with 9 middle nucleotides. The CDR3 here reads CASSVVQGASTGELFF. Here is the DNA: TGTGCCAGCAGCGTAGTACAGGGGGCAAGCACCGGGGAGCTGTTTTTT.